This TCR beta chain emerged from a study of CD8 T cells in ankylosing spondylitis. Making use of molecular barcodes, quantitative 5'-RACE generated TCR beta libraries. TCRdb processed the 5' RACE reads anew with MiXCR; each CDR3 protein has one entry. The sample has 250,000 to 400,000 distinct CDR3 sequences, 9.5% to 13% seen once; the top ten hold 8% to 9.5%. CDR3 length: 17 residues. V was cut by 6 bases and J by 0 bases, with 21 bases left in between. This clonotype was sampled from a female donor with ankylosing spondylitis or in good health (not recorded which). Sequenced material: blood, either unsorted or a sorted T cell fraction (not recorded which). V gene TRBV12-3 or TRBV12-4 combines with J gene TRBJ2-7; D tentatively reads TRBD1 or TRBD2 (5 bases each). This CDR3 is CASSPGWGNSASYEQYF. CDR3 nucleotides: TGTGCCAGCAGCCCCGGTTGGGGGAACAGTGCCTCCTACGAGCAGTACTTC.